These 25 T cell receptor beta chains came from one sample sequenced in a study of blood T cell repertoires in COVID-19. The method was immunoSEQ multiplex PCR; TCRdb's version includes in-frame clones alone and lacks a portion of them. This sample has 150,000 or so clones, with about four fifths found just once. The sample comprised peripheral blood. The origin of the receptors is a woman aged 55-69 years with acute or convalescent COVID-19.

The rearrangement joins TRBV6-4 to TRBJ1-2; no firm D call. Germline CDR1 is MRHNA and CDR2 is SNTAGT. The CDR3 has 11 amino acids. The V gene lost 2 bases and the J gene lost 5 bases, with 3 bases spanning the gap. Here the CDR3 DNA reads TGTGCCAGCAGTGACCGGTATGGCTACACCTTC. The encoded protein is CASSDRYGYTF.

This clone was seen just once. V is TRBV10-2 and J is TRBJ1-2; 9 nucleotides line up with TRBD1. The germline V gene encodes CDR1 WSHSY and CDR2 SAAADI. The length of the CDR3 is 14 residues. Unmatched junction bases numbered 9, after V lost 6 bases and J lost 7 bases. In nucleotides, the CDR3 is TGCGCCAGCAGATCGACGACAGGGGGAAGTGGCTACACCTTC. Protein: CASRSTTGGSGYTF.

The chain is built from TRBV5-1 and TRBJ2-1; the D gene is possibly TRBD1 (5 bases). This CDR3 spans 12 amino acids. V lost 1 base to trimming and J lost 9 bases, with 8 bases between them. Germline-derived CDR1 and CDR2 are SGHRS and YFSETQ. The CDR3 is CASSLTGSEQFF. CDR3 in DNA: TGCGCCAGCAGCTTGACAGGAAGTGAGCAGTTCTTC.

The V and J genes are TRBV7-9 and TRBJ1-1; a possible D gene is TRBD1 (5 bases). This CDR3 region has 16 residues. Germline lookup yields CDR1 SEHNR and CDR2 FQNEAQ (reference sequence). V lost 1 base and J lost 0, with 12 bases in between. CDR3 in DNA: TGTGCCAGCAGCTTAGTCACAGGCGCATTGAACACTGAAGCTTTCTTT. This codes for CASSLVTGALNTEAFF.

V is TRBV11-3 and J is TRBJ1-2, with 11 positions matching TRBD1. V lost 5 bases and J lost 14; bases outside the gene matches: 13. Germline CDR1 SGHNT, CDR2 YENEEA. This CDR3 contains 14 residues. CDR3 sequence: CASSPGSGQGAQTF. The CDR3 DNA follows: TGTGCCAGCAGCCCGGGATCAGGACAGGGGGCGCAGACCTTC.

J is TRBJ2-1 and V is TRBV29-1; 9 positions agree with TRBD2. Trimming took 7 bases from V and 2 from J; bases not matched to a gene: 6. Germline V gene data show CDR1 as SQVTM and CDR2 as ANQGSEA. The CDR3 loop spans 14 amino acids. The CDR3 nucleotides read TGCAGCGGACGTCCTAGCGGGACCTACAATGAGCAGTTCTTC. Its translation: CSGRPSGTYNEQFF.

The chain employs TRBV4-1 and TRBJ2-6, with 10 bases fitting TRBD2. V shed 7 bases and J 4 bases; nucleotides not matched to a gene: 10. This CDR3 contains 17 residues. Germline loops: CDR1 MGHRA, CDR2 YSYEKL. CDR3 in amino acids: CASNQLAGGPGANVLTF. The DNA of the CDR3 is TGCGCCAGCAACCAGTTAGCGGGGGGACCCGGGGCCAACGTCCTGACTTTC.

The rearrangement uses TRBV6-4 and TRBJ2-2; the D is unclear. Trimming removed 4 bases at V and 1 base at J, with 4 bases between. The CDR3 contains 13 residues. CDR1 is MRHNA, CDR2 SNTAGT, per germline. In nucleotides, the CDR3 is TGTGCCAGCAGTGCCCAGAACACCGGGGAGCTGTTTTTT. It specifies CASSAQNTGELFF.

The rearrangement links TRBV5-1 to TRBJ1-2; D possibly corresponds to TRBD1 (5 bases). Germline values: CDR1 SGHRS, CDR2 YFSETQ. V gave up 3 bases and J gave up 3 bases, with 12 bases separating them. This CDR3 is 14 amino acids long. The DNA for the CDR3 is TGCGCCAGCAGCTCCCAGACAGTGGACTATGGCTACACCTTC. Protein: CASSSQTVDYGYTF.

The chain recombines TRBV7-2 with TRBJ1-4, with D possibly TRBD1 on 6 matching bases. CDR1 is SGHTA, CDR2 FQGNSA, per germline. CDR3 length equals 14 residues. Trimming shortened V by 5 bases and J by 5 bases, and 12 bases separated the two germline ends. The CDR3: CASSNRALNEKLFF. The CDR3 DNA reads TGTGCCAGCAGCAACAGGGCCCTGAATGAAAAACTGTTTTTT.

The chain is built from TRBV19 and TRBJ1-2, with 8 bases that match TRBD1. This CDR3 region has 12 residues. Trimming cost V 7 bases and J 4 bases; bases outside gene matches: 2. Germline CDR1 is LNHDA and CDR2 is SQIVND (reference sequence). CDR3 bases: TGTGCCAGTAAGGACAGGGTCTATGGCTACACCTTC. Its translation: CASKDRVYGYTF.

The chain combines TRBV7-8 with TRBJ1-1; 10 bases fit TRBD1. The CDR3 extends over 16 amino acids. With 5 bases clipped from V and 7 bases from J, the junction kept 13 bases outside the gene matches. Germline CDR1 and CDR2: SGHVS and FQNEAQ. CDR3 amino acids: CASSVTGGAGLGEAFF. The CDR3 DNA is TGTGCCAGCAGCGTGACAGGGGGCGCCGGGTTAGGTGAAGCTTTCTTT.

CDR3 sequence: CASSGGLAQETQYF. The CDR3, as DNA: TGTGCCAGCAGTGGGGGGCTAGCACAAGAGACCCAGTACTTC. The chain is built from TRBV2 and TRBJ2-5; D may be TRBD1 (6 bases). The CDR3 is made up of 14 amino acids. V was pared by 4 bases and J by 2 bases, with 11 bases between. Per germline, CDR1 SNHLY and CDR2 FYNNEI. The full variable domain, rest sourced from reference TRBV2 and TRBJ2-5, is EPEVTQTPSHQVTQMGQEVILRCVPISNHLYFYWYRQILGQKVEFLVSFYNNEISEKSEIFDDQFSVERPDGSNFTLKIRSTKLEDSAMYFCASSGGLAQETQYFGPGTRLLVL.

The CDR3 sequence is CASSLMATGSISYYGYTF. CDR3 DNA: TGTGCCAGCAGCTTAATGGCAACAGGGAGTATTTCGTACTATGGCTACACCTTC. The chain combines TRBV7-2 with TRBJ1-2; weak D call: TRBD1 (6 bases). The germline gives CDR1 SGHTA, CDR2 FQGNSA. The CDR3 extends over 18 amino acids. V lost 2 bases to trimming and J lost 3 bases, with 22 bases between them.

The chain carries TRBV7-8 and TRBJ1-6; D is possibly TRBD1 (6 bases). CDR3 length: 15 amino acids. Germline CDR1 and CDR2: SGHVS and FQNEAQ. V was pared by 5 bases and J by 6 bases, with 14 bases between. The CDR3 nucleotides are TGTGCCAGCAGCCCAATGACAGGTCTTAATTCACCCCTCCACTTT. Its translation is CASSPMTGLNSPLHF.

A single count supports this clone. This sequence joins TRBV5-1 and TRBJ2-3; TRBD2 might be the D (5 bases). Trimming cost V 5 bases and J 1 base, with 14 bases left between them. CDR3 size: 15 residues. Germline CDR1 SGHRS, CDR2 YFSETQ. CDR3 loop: CASRSLRDGTDTQYF. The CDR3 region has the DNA TGCGCCAGCAGGTCCCTGAGGGATGGCACAGATACGCAGTATTTT.

The CDR3 loop is CASSVGSNRGETQYF. The CDR3, as DNA: TGTGCCAGCAGCGTAGGAAGCAACAGGGGGGAGACCCAGTACTTC. The V and J genes are TRBV9 and TRBJ2-5; 8 bases are a match to TRBD1. V was pared by 0 bases and J by 5 bases, with 6 bases of the junction left unmatched. Germline V CDR1 and CDR2: SGDLS, YYNGEE. CDR3 length: 15 residues.

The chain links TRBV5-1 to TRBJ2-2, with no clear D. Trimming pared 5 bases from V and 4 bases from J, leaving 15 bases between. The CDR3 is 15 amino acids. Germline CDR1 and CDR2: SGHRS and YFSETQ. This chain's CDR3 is CASSSPTVSTGELFF. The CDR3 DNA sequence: TGCGCCAGCAGTTCGCCTACAGTCTCCACCGGGGAGCTGTTTTTT.

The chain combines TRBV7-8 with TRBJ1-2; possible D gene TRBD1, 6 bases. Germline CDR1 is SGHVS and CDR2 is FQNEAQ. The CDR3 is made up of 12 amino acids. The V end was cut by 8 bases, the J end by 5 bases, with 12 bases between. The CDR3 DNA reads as TGTGCCAGCGGGCCCACAGGGTATGGCTACACCTTC. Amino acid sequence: CASGPTGYGYTF.

In DNA form, the CDR3 reads TGTGCCAGCAGCTTAATCCAGGGTATTGTGAACACTGAAGCTTTCTTT. This translates into CASSLIQGIVNTEAFF. The gene calls are TRBV7-9 and TRBJ1-1; D perhaps matches TRBD1 (5 bases). V shed 2 bases and J shed 0 bases, with 13 bases lying between them. Germline CDR1 SEHNR, CDR2 FQNEAQ (reference sequence). The CDR3 covers 16 residues.

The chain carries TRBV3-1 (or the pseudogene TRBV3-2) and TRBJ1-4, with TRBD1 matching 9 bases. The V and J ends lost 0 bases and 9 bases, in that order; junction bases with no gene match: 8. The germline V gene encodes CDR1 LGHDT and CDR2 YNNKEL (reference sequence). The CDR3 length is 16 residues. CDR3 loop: CASSQDPGQGSKKLFF. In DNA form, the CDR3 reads TGTGCCAGCAGCCAAGATCCCGGACAGGGGTCGAAAAAACTGTTTTTT.

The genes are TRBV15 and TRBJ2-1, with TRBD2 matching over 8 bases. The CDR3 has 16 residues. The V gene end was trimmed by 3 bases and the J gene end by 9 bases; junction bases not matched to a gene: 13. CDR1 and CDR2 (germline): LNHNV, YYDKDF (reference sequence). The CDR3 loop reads CATSRVRTRAGGEQFF. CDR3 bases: TGTGCCACCAGCAGGGTGAGGACTAGGGCGGGGGGTGAGCAGTTCTTC.

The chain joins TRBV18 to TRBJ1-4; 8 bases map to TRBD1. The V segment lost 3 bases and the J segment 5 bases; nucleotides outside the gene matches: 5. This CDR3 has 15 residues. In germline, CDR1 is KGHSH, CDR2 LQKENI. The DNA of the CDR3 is TGTGCCAGCTCACCGGACAGGGCTCAGAATGAAAAACTGTTTTTT. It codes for CASSPDRAQNEKLFF. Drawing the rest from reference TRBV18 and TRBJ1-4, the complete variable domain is NAGVMQNPRHLVRRRGQEARLRCSPMKGHSHVYWYRQLPEEGLKFMVYLQKENIIDESGMPKERFSAEFPKEGPSILRIQQVVRGDSAAYFCASSPDRAQNEKLFFGSGTQLSVL.

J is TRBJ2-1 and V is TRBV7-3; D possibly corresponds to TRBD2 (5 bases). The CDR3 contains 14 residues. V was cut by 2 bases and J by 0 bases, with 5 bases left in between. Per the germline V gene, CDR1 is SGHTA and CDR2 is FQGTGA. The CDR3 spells CASSLEGSYNEQFF. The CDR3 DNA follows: TGTGCCAGCAGCTTAGAGGGCTCCTACAATGAGCAGTTCTTC.

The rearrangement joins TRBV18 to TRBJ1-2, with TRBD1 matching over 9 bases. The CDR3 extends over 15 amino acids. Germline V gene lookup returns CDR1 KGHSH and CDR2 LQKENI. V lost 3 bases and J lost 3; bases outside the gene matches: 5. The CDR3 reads CASSPADRGDYGYTF. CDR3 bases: TGTGCCAGCTCACCGGCGGACAGGGGAGACTATGGCTACACCTTC.